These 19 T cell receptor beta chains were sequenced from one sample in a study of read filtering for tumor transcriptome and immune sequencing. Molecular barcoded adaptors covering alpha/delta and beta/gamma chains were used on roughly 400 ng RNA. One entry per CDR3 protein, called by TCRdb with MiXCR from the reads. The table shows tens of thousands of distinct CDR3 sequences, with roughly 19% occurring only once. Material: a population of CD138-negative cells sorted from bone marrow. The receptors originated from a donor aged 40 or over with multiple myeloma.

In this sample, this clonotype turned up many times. The CDR3 DNA is TGCAGCTTTATTGCAGGGGTGAACACTGAAGCTTTCTTT. Translating gives CSFIAGVNTEAFF. V gene TRBV29-1 combines with J gene TRBJ1-1; TRBD1 is a possible D gene (6 bases). Germline V gene sequence: CDR1 SQVTM, CDR2 ANQGSEA. V shed 8 bases and J shed 0 bases, with 13 bases lying between them. This CDR3 region has 13 residues.

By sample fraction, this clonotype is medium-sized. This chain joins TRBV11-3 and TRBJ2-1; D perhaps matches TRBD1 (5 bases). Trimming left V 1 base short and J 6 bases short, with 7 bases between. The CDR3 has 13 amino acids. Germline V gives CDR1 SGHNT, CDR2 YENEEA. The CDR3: CASSLGRGNEQFF. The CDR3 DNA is TGTGCCAGCAGCTTAGGAAGGGGCAATGAGCAGTTCTTC.

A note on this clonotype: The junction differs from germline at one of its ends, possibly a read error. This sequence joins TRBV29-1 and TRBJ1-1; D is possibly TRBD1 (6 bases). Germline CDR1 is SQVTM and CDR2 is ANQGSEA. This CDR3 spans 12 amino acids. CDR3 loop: CSAVQGGTEAFF. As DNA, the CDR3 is TGTAGCGCCGTACAGGGCGGCACTGAAGCTTTCTTT.

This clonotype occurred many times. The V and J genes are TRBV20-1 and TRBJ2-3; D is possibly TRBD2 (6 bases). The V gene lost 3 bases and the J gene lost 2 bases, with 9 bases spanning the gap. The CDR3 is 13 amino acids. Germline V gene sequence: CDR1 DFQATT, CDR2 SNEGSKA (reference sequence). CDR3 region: CSARERVTDTQYF. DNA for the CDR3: TGCAGTGCTAGGGAGCGGGTCACAGATACGCAGTATTTT.

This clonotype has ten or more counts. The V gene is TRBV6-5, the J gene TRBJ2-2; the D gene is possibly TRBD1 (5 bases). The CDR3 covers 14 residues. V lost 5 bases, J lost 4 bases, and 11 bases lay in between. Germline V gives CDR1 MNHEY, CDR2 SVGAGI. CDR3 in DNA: TGTGCCAGCAGTACGGACACCGTCACCGGGGAGCTGTTTTTT. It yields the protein CASSTDTVTGELFF.

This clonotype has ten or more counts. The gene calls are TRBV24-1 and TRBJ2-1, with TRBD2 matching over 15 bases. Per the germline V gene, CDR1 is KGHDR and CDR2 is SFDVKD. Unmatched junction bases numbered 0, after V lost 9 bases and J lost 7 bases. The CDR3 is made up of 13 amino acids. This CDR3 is CATGLAGGNEQFF. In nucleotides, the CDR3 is TGTGCCACCGGACTAGCGGGAGGGAATGAGCAGTTCTTC.

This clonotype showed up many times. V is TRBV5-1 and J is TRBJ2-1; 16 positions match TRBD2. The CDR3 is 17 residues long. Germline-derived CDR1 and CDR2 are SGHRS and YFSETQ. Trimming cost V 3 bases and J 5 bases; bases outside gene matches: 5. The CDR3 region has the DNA TGCGCCAGCAGCTGGGGGACTAGCGGGAGGGTACACAATGAGCAGTTCTTC. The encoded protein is CASSWGTSGRVHNEQFF.

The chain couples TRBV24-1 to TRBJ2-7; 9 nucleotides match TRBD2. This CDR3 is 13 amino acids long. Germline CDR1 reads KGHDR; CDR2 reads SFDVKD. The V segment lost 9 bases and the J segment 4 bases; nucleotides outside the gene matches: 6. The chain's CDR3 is CATAGGETYEQYF. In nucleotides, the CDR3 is TGTGCCACCGCGGGGGGGGAAACATACGAGCAGTACTTC.

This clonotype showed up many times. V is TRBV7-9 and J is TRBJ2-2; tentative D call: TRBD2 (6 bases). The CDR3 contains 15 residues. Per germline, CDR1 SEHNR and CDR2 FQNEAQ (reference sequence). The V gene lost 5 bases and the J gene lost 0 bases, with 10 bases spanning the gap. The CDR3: CASSRGTANTGELFF. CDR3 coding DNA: TGTGCCAGCAGCCGGGGGACCGCGAACACCGGGGAGCTGTTTTTT.

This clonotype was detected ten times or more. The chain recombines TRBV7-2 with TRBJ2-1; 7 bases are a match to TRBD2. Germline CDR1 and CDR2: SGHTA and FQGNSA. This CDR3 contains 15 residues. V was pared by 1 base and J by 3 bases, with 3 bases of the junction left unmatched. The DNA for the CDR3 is TGTGCCAGCAGCTTAGGAGGGAGGGTCTACAATGAGCAGTTCTTC. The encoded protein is CASSLGGRVYNEQFF.

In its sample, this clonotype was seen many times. This CDR3 reads CASSLFPSGSIYNEQFF. The DNA for the CDR3 is TGTGCCAGCAGTTTATTCCCTAGCGGGAGTATCTACAATGAGCAGTTCTTC. The rearrangement uses TRBV27 and TRBJ2-1; 10 bases align to TRBD2. V lost 1 base to trimming and J lost 3 bases; unmatched junction nucleotides: 6. Germline V gene lookup returns CDR1 MNHEY and CDR2 SMNVEV (reference sequence). The CDR3 has 17 amino acids.

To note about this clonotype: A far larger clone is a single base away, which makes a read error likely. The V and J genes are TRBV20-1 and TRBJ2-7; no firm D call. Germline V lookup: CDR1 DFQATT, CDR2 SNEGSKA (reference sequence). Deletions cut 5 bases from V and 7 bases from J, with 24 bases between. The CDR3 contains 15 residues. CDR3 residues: CSASAPLSSYNEQYF. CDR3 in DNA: TGCAGTGCTTCCGCACCCTTGAGCTCCTACAATGAGCAGTACTTC.

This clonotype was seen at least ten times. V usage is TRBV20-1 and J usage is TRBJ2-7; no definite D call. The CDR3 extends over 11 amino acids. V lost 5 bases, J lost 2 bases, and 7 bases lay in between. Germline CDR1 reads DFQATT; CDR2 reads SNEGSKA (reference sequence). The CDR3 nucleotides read TGCAGTGCTCCTCGGACCTACGAGCAGTACTTC. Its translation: CSAPRTYEQYF.

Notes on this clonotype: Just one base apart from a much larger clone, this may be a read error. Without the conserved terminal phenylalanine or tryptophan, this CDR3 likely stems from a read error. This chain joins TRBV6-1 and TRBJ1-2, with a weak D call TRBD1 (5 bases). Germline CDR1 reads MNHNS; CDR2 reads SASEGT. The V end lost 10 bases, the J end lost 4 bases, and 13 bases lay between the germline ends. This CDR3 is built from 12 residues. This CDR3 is CAMRGRSYGYTI. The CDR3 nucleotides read TGTGCCATGCGGGGACGGAGCTATGGCTACACCATC.

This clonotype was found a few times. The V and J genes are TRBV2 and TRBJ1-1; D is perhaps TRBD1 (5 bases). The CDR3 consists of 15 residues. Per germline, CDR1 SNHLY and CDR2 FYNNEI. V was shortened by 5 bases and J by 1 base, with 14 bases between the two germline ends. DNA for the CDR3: TGTGCCAGCAGTCTTCACGGGACGGGGAACACTGAAGCTTTCTTT. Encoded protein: CASSLHGTGNTEAFF.

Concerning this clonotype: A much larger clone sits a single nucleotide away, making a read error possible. The CDR3 nucleotides are TGTGCCAGCAGTTCTTCCGGGAAAGGGGAGTATTTT. It codes for CASSSSGKGEYF. This chain links TRBV27 with TRBJ2-3; either TRBD1 or TRBD2 may fit D (5 bases each). From germline, CDR1 is MNHEY and CDR2 SMNVEV (reference sequence). The V and J ends lost 4 bases and 13 bases respectively, with 15 bases between them. The length of the CDR3 is 12 residues.

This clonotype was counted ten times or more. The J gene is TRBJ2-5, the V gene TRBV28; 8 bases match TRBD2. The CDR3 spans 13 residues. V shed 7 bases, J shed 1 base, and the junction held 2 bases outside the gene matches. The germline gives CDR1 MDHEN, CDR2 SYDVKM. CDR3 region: CASMRGAQETQYF. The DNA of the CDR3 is TGTGCCAGCATGCGGGGGGCCCAAGAGACCCAGTACTTC.

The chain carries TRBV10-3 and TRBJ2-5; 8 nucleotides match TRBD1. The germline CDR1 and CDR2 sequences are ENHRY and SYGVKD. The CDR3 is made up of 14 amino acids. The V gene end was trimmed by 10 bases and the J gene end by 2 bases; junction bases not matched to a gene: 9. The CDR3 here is CATRAGTGQETQYF. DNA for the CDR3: TGTGCCACCCGAGCCGGGACAGGACAAGAGACCCAGTACTTC.

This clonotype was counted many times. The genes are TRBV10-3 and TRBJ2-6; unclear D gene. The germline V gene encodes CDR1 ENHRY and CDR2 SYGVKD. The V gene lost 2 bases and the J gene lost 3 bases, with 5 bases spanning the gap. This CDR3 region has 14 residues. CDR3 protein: CAISEGDGANVLTF. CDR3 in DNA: TGTGCCATCAGTGAGGGAGATGGGGCCAACGTCCTGACTTTC.